Presented here are 30 T cell receptor beta chains from one specimen sequenced in a study of blood T cell repertoires in COVID-19. Method: immunoSEQ multiplex PCR; TCRdb's copy keeps in-frame clones and lacks some. The sample has roughly 250,000 clones, about nine tenths seen once. The source material was peripheral blood. These receptors all stem from a man aged 55-75 years who had recovered from COVID-19.

This chain links TRBV21-1 with TRBJ1-5; TRBD1 is taken as the D call from the table, unchecked against the DNA. TRBV21-1 is a pseudogene segment. The CDR3 covers 17 residues. CDR3 in amino acids: CASSYRQGVNGNQPQHF. Here the CDR3 DNA reads TGTGCCAGCAGCTATAGGCAGGGGGTCAATGGCAATCAGCCCCAGCATTTT.

This clone was seen a handful of times. The chain employs TRBV19 and TRBJ1-6; the match to TRBD1 covers 8 bases. The J segment lost 4 bases and the V segment lost 3 bases, leaving 5 bases of the junction unmatched. The CDR3 has 16 residues. Per the germline V gene, CDR1 is LNHDA and CDR2 is SQIVND (reference sequence). CDR3 protein: CASSMSWDRYNSPLHF. CDR3 DNA: TGTGCCAGTAGTATGTCCTGGGACAGGTATAATTCACCCCTCCACTTT.

The chain is built from TRBV5-1 and TRBJ1-3, with D hard to call. The CDR3 has 15 amino acids. CDR1 is SGHRS and CDR2 is YFSETQ in the germline V gene. V was trimmed by 0 bases and J by 0 bases, leaving 7 bases between them. CDR3 sequence (DNA): TGCGCCAGCAGCTTGGAACCGAGCTCTGGAAACACCATATATTTT. Its translation: CASSLEPSSGNTIYF.

The J gene is TRBJ2-3, the V gene TRBV10-3; TRBD2 matches 12 bases. Trimming removed 6 bases from V and 3 bases from J; junction bases left unmatched: 7. Germline CDR1 is ENHRY and CDR2 is SYGVKD. There are 16 residues in the CDR3. Here the CDR3 DNA reads TGTGCCATCAGGACCGGGACTAGCGGGTGGACAGATACGCAGTATTTT. Protein: CAIRTGTSGWTDTQYF.

The chain uses TRBV19 and TRBJ1-4; the D is unclear. The V gene lost 5 bases and the J gene lost 0 bases, with 13 bases spanning the gap. The CDR3 length is 16 residues. Germline values: CDR1 LNHDA, CDR2 SQIVND (reference sequence). CDR3 residues: CASSSPPGSTNEKLFF. In DNA, the CDR3 is TGTGCCAGTAGTTCGCCCCCCGGGTCAACTAATGAAAAACTGTTTTTT.

The genes are TRBV24-1 and TRBJ2-1, with TRBD2 matching over 14 bases. The CDR3 sequence is 17 residues long. Germline trimming cut 7 bases from V and 5 bases from J; bases unmatched to any gene: 9. CDR1 is KGHDR and CDR2 is SFDVKD in the germline V gene. The CDR3 DNA reads TGTGCCACCAGCGGGACTAGCGGGGGTCAAGAACACAATGAGCAGTTCTTC. It translates to CATSGTSGGQEHNEQFF.

The genes are TRBV5-1 and TRBJ1-1; D call uncertain. CDR3 length: 12 residues. The V and J ends lost 3 bases and 6 bases respectively, with 9 bases between them. Germline V gene data show CDR1 as SGHRS and CDR2 as YFSETQ. The DNA for the CDR3 is TGCGCCAGCAGCTCCCCAGGCGCTGAAGCTTTCTTT. Protein: CASSSPGAEAFF.

V is TRBV10-1 and J is TRBJ2-3; the D gene is possibly TRBD2 (5 bases). The ends were cut back, 3 bases at V and 4 bases at J, with 11 bases in the middle. The germline CDR1 and CDR2 sequences are WNHNN and SYGVQD (reference sequence). This CDR3 region has 14 residues. In nucleotides, the CDR3 is TGCGCCAGCAGTGACCGGGGTGCGGCAGATACGCAGTATTTT. This sequence encodes CASSDRGAADTQYF.

This chain uses TRBV7-9 with TRBJ1-2; TRBD1 aligns across 10 bases. J lost 8 bases, V lost 5 bases, and 8 bases had no gene match. The CDR3 covers 14 residues. The V gene's germline CDR1 is SEHNR and CDR2 FQNEAQ (reference sequence). CDR3 coding DNA: TGTGCCAGCAGCACCAGACAGGGGGCGGGAGGCTACACCTTC. This translates into CASSTRQGAGGYTF.

The chain joins TRBV12-5 to TRBJ2-7, with 10 positions matching TRBD2. Trimming removed 5 bases from V and 6 bases from J; junction bases left unmatched: 4. Per the germline V gene, CDR1 is LGHNT and CDR2 is FRNRAP. CDR3 length: 13 amino acids. As DNA, the CDR3 is TGTGCTAGTGGTCCGAGCGGGGGGGCCGAGCAGTACTTC. Its protein is CASGPSGGAEQYF.

This clone was found once. The J gene is TRBJ1-1, the V gene TRBV6-6; perhaps TRBD1 as D (6 bases). CDR3 length: 13 residues. Germline assignment: CDR1 MNHNY and CDR2 SVGAGI (reference sequence). The V gene lost 7 bases and the J gene lost 1 base, with 10 bases spanning the gap. The CDR3 region has the DNA TGTGCCAGCACCCCACAGGGGAACACTGAAGCTTTCTTT. Translated: CASTPQGNTEAFF.

The rearrangement joins TRBV5-8 to TRBJ1-6, with D perhaps TRBD1 (5 bases). Trimming removed 4 bases from V and 15 bases from J, with 11 bases in between. The CDR3 has 11 amino acids. Germline V gives CDR1 SGHTS, CDR2 YDEGEE. This CDR3 reads CASSIGHYLHF. CDR3 coding DNA: TGTGCCAGCAGCATAGGACACTACCTCCACTTT.

This chain links TRBV23-1 with TRBJ2-3, with 7 bases matching TRBD1. TRBV23-1 is an ORF; its function is uncertain. The V segment lost 3 bases and the J segment 0 bases; nucleotides outside the gene matches: 3. CDR3 length: 15 residues. CDR3 nucleotide sequence: TGCGCCAGCAGTCATGGGACAGCGAGCACAGATACGCAGTATTTT. Translating it yields CASSHGTASTDTQYF.

This clone was recorded a few times. The V and J genes are TRBV5-5 and TRBJ1-6; D gene ambiguous. Germline V gene lookup returns CDR1 SGHKS and CDR2 YYEKEE (reference sequence). Deletions cut 0 bases from V and 10 bases from J, with 17 bases between. CDR3 size: 16 residues. The CDR3 here is CASSLASMERRSPLHF. The CDR3 DNA reads TGTGCCAGCAGCTTGGCTAGTATGGAGAGACGCTCACCCCTCCACTTT.

The rearrangement joins TRBV5-4 to TRBJ1-2; 12 bases fit TRBD1. Germline assignment: CDR1 SGHNT and CDR2 YYREEE (reference sequence). CDR3 size: 14 residues. The V and J ends lost 0 bases and 8 bases, in that order; junction bases with no gene match: 2. CDR3 residues: CASSLVGQGAGYTF. The CDR3 coding sequence is TGTGCCAGCAGCTTGGTGGGACAGGGGGCCGGCTACACCTTC. Drawing the rest from reference TRBV5-4 and TRBJ1-2, the complete variable domain is ETGVTQSPTHLIKTRGQQVTLRCSSQSGHNTVSWYQQALGQGPQFIFQYYREEENGRGNFPPRFSGLQFPNYSSELNVNALELDDSALYLCASSLVGQGAGYTFGSGTRLTVV.

This clone was recorded once. The chain has TRBV14 and TRBJ1-2; D is ambiguous. The germline V gene encodes CDR1 SGHDN and CDR2 FVKESK. CDR3 length: 13 residues. The germline V and J ends were trimmed by 1 base and 4 bases, with 7 bases remaining between them. The CDR3 loop is CASSQVGIYGYTF. The DNA for the CDR3 is TGTGCCAGCAGCCAAGTCGGGATCTATGGCTACACCTTC.

The chain recombines TRBV19 with TRBJ2-2, with D perhaps TRBD1 (5 bases). V was trimmed by 2 bases and J by 4 bases, leaving 8 bases between them. The CDR3 consists of 14 residues. Germline assignment: CDR1 LNHDA and CDR2 SQIVND (reference sequence). The CDR3 region is CASSILTVTGELFF. In nucleotides, the CDR3 is TGTGCCAGTAGTATACTGACAGTCACCGGGGAGCTGTTTTTT.

The chain couples TRBV5-1 to TRBJ1-2; 10 bases align to TRBD1. The CDR3 consists of 14 residues. The trim removed 0 bases at V and 7 bases at J, leaving 3 bases unmatched. Looked up from germline, CDR1 is SGHRS and CDR2 is YFSETQ. This CDR3 reads CASSLDWTGGGYTF. The CDR3 DNA reads as TGCGCCAGCAGCTTGGATTGGACAGGGGGTGGCTACACCTTC. The whole variable domain, remainder taken from reference TRBV5-1 and TRBJ1-2, is KAGVTQTPRYLIKTRGQQVTLSCSPISGHRSVSWYQQTPGQGLQFLFEYFSETQRNKGNFPGRFSGRQFSNSRSEMNVSTLELGDSALYLCASSLDWTGGGYTFGSGTRLTVV.

J is TRBJ1-4 and V is TRBV7-9, with 9 bases fitting TRBD1. There are 16 residues in the CDR3. Germline assignment: CDR1 SEHNR and CDR2 FQNEAQ (reference sequence). J gave up 3 bases and V 5 bases, and 7 bases lay outside the gene matches. This CDR3 reads CASSTWRDRANEKLFF. The CDR3 DNA reads as TGTGCCAGCAGCACGTGGCGGGACAGGGCTAATGAAAAACTGTTTTTT. The whole variable domain, filled in from reference TRBV7-9 and TRBJ1-4, reads DTGVSQNPRHKITKRGQNVTFRCDPISEHNRLYWYRQTLGQGPEFLTYFQNEAQLEKSRLLSDRFSAERPKGSFSTLEIQRTEQGDSAMYLCASSTWRDRANEKLFFGSGTQLSVL.

This clone was found many times. Other DNA sequences from this sample encode an identical CDR3 as well. The chain combines TRBV6-5 with TRBJ2-2; D possibly corresponds to TRBD2 (6 bases). V lost 6 bases, J lost 6 bases, and 11 bases lay in between. Germline V gene data show CDR1 as MNHEY and CDR2 as SVGAGI. The CDR3 has 13 residues. The CDR3 DNA reads as TGTGCCAGCAGCCGTACTAGCTCCGGGGAGCTGTTTTTT. Protein sequence: CASSRTSSGELFF.

This clone was detected a few times. The chain is built from TRBV9 and TRBJ2-2, with TRBD1 as a possible D gene (5 bases). V lost 0 bases to trimming and J lost 6 bases, with 9 bases between them. The CDR3 runs 14 residues. Germline V gene data show CDR1 as SGDLS and CDR2 as YYNGEE. CDR3 sequence (DNA): TGTGCCAGCAGCGTAGACACAGGACCCGGGGAGCTGTTTTTT. Translated, it gives CASSVDTGPGELFF. Full variable domain (missing parts from reference TRBV9 and TRBJ2-2): DSGVTQTPKHLITATGQRVTLRCSPRSGDLSVYWYQQSLDQGLQFLIQYYNGEERAKGNILERFSAQQFPDLHSELNLSSLELGDSALYFCASSVDTGPGELFFGEGSRLTVL.

The chain joins TRBV27 to TRBJ1-2, with 9 bases aligning to TRBD1. Germline CDR1 and CDR2: MNHEY and SMNVEV (reference sequence). V shed 0 bases, J shed 8 bases, and the junction held 4 bases outside the gene matches. The CDR3 spans 14 residues. CDR3 nucleotide sequence: TGTGCCAGCAGTTTATCGGGACAGGGAGGGGGCTACACCTTC. It is translated as CASSLSGQGGGYTF.

The chain joins TRBV5-1 to TRBJ2-5; the D gene is possibly TRBD2 (5 bases). Looked up from germline, CDR1 is SGHRS and CDR2 is YFSETQ. V was clipped by 2 bases and J by 4 bases, with 9 bases between them. This CDR3 comprises 13 residues. The CDR3 sequence is CASSFRGTETQYF. DNA of the CDR3: TGCGCCAGCAGCTTCCGGGGAACAGAGACCCAGTACTTC. Full variable domain (outside the CDR3, taken from reference TRBV5-1 and TRBJ2-5): KAGVTQTPRYLIKTRGQQVTLSCSPISGHRSVSWYQQTPGQGLQFLFEYFSETQRNKGNFPGRFSGRQFSNSRSEMNVSTLELGDSALYLCASSFRGTETQYFGPGTRLLVL.

This clone showed up just once. V is TRBV9 and J is TRBJ2-2, with TRBD2 identical over 9 bases. The V gene's germline CDR1 is SGDLS and CDR2 YYNGEE. CDR3 length: 16 amino acids. The V and J ends lost 5 bases and 4 bases, in that order; junction bases with no gene match: 9. In nucleotides, the CDR3 is TGTGCCAGCAGACCAGGGGCTAGCGGGGTCACCGGGGAGCTGTTTTTT. It codes for CASRPGASGVTGELFF.

This clone was observed once. The gene calls are TRBV5-1 and TRBJ2-3; the D gene is possibly TRBD1 (6 bases). Germline assignment: CDR1 SGHRS and CDR2 YFSETQ. The CDR3 has 14 amino acids. V lost 4 bases, J lost 4 bases, and 13 bases lay in between. Written as DNA, the CDR3 is TGCGCCAGCAGCCCAATACAGGGCCCAGATACGCAGTATTTT. Its protein product is CASSPIQGPDTQYF.

The chain carries TRBV7-9 and TRBJ2-4; D not resolved. Germline CDR1 is SEHNR and CDR2 is FQNEAQ (reference sequence). Trimming removed 6 bases at V and 6 bases at J, with 6 bases between. The CDR3 has 11 amino acids. CDR3 sequence (DNA): TGTGCCAGCAGTTTCGGAAACATTCAGTACTTC. This gives the protein CASSFGNIQYF.

J is TRBJ1-6 and V is TRBV27; D not certain. The CDR3 has 15 residues. Per the germline V gene, CDR1 is MNHEY and CDR2 is SMNVEV (reference sequence). The V gene lost 0 bases and the J gene lost 6 bases, with 9 bases spanning the gap. CDR3: CASSLSLRANSPLHF. The DNA for the CDR3 is TGTGCCAGCAGTTTATCGCTCCGCGCTAATTCACCCCTCCACTTT.

Here the CDR3 DNA reads TGTGCCAGCAGCGCTCGACAGGGAACCTACAATGAGCAGTTCTTC. Its protein product is CASSARQGTYNEQFF. The V call is TRBV9, the J call TRBJ2-1, with 7 nucleotides matching TRBD1. In germline, CDR1 is SGDLS, CDR2 YYNGEE. V lost 3 bases to trimming and J lost 2 bases; unmatched junction nucleotides: 5. The CDR3 sequence is 15 residues long.

With respect to this clone: The same CDR3 arises from other DNA sequences in this sample as well. The genes are TRBV29-1 and TRBJ1-2, with a possible D match to TRBD1 (5 bases). This CDR3 is built from 11 residues. The germline CDR1 and CDR2 sequences are SQVTM and ANQGSEA. The V gene lost 3 bases and the J gene lost 4 bases, with 6 bases spanning the gap. CDR3 sequence: CSVDRAYGYTF. CDR3 in DNA: TGCAGCGTTGACAGGGCCTATGGCTACACCTTC.

This clone has only one observation. The chain employs TRBV30 and TRBJ2-3; 8 bases line up with TRBD1. CDR3 length: 12 residues. The germline gives CDR1 GTSNPN, CDR2 SVGIG (reference sequence). Trimming removed 5 bases from V and 6 bases from J; junction bases left unmatched: 4. CDR3 sequence reads: CAWGTGADTQYF. The CDR3 nucleotides are TGTGCCTGGGGGACAGGTGCGGATACGCAGTATTTT.